The 8 T cell receptor beta chains below come from one sample, sequenced in a study of cytomegalovirus exposure and HLA in healthy donors. PCR involved 60 Vbeta and 13 Jbeta primers. The method was immunoSEQ multiplex PCR; TCRdb's version includes in-frame clones alone and lacks a portion of them. The repertoire holds some 270,000 clones, with 80% to 95% as singletons. What was sequenced was PBMCs. These receptors came from a girl aged 2 to 9 in good health and CMV-seronegative.

The chain combines TRBV7-9 with TRBJ2-3; 7 bases agree with TRBD1. The CDR3 is made up of 15 amino acids. CDR1 and CDR2 (germline): SEHNR, FQNEAQ (reference sequence). V shed 1 base and J 0 bases; nucleotides not matched to a gene: 1. The CDR3 DNA sequence: TGTGCCAGCAGCTTAGAGGGGGCTAGCACAGATACGCAGTATTTT. Its translation is CASSLEGASTDTQYF.

J is TRBJ1-1 and V is TRBV5-6; 9 bases align to TRBD1. The germline gives CDR1 SGHDT, CDR2 YYEEEE. The CDR3 consists of 17 residues. J gave up 5 bases and V 1 base, and 12 bases lay outside the gene matches. The CDR3 nucleotides read TGTGCCAGCAGCTTGTCGGGACAGGGAGGAAGAAGGACTGAAGCTTTCTTT. Translated, it gives CASSLSGQGGRRTEAFF.

The chain is built from TRBV11-3 and TRBJ2-5; D perhaps matches TRBD1 (6 bases). V was pared by 4 bases and J by 5 bases, with 11 bases between. Germline assignment: CDR1 SGHNT and CDR2 YENEEA. The length of the CDR3 is 13 residues. CDR3 protein: CASSWGPTETQYF. In DNA, the CDR3 is TGTGCCAGCAGCTGGGGGCCTACGGAGACCCAGTACTTC.

The chain is built from TRBV6-6 and TRBJ1-1; 8 bases agree with TRBD1. Per the germline V gene, CDR1 is MNHNY and CDR2 is SVGAGI (reference sequence). The V and J ends lost 6 bases and 1 base, in that order; junction bases with no gene match: 1. The CDR3 is made up of 13 amino acids. CDR3 loop: CASRDRANTEAFF. CDR3 nucleotides: TGTGCCAGCAGGGACAGGGCGAACACTGAAGCTTTCTTT.

This clone was observed a handful of times. The rearrangement uses TRBV7-6 and TRBJ2-1; a weak D match, TRBD1 (6 bases). Trimming took off 5 bases at V and 9 bases at J, with 20 bases between the two ends. The CDR3 loop spans 15 amino acids. Germline values: CDR1 SGHVS, CDR2 FNYEAQ. This chain's CDR3 is CASSEAGAVLGEQFF. DNA of the CDR3: TGTGCCAGCAGCGAGGCAGGGGCGGTCTTGGGTGAGCAGTTCTTC.

The V and J genes are TRBV2 and TRBJ2-2, with TRBD1 matching over 12 bases. The CDR3 contains 16 residues. Germline V CDR1 and CDR2: SNHLY, FYNNEI. Losses at the gene ends were 5 bases for V and 5 bases for J; bases not matched to a gene: 6. The CDR3 DNA reads TGTGCCAGCAGTCCGGGACAGGGGGCGTGGACCGGGGAGCTGTTTTTT. This codes for CASSPGQGAWTGELFF.

The V and J genes are TRBV6-5 and TRBJ1-1; possible D gene TRBD1, 6 bases. CDR3 length: 14 residues. V was cut by 5 bases and J by 1 base, with 11 bases left in between. Germline V gene data show CDR1 as MNHEY and CDR2 as SVGAGI. The CDR3 is CASSELGQNTEAFF. The CDR3 nucleotides read TGTGCCAGCAGTGAATTGGGACAGAACACTGAAGCTTTCTTT.

The rearrangement links TRBV2 to TRBJ2-3; TRBD2 matches at 7 bases. V lost 2 bases, J lost 3 bases, and 5 bases stayed unmatched. Germline CDR1 and CDR2: SNHLY and FYNNEI. The CDR3 has 15 residues. CDR3 loop: CASSERGLGTDTQYF. The CDR3 nucleotides are TGTGCCAGCAGTGAACGAGGACTAGGGACAGATACGCAGTATTTT.